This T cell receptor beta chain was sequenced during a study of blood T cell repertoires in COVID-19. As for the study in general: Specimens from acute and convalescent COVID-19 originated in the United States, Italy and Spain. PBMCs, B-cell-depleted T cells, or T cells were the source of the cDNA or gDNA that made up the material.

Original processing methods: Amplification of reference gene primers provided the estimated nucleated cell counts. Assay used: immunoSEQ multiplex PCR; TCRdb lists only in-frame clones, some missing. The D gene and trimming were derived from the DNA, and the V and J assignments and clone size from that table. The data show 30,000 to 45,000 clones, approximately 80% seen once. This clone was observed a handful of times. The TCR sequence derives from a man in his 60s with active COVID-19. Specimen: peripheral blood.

CDR3 nucleotides: TGCAGCGTTGATACAGGGAGAACTGAAGCTTTCTTT. It encodes CSVDTGRTEAFF. The J gene is TRBJ1-1, the V gene TRBV29-1; D possibly corresponds to TRBD1 (6 bases). Germline V gene data show CDR1 as SQVTM and CDR2 as ANQGSEA. Deletions cut 3 bases from V and 5 bases from J, with 10 bases between. This CDR3 is built from 12 residues.